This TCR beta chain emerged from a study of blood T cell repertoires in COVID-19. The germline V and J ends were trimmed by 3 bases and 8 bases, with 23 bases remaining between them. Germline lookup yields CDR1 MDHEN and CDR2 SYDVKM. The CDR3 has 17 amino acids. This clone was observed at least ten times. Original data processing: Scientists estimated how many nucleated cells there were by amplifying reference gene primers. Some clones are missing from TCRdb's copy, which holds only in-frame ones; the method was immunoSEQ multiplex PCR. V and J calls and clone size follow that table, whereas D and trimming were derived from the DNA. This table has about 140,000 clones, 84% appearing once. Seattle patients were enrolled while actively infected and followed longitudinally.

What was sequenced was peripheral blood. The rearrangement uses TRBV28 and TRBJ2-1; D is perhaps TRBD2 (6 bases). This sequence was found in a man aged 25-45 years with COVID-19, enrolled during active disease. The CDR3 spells CASSFSYGRESGYEQFF. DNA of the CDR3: TGTGCCAGCAGTTTCTCCTATGGTCGGGAGAGCGGGTATGAGCAGTTCTTC. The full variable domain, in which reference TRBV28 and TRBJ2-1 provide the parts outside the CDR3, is DVKVTQSSRYLVKRTGEKVFLECVQDMDHENMFWYRQDPGLGLRLIYFSYDVKMKEKGDIPEGYSVSREKKERFSLILESASTNQTSMYLCASSFSYGRESGYEQFFGPGTRLTVL.